The clone carrying this T cell receptor beta chain came up once. The antigen is undetermined. The data originate from a study of T-cell memory formation after mild COVID-19. Germline V CDR1 and CDR2: MNHEY, SMNVEV (reference sequence). V was shortened by 3 bases and J by 6 bases, with 18 bases between the two germline ends. The CDR3 runs to 15 residues. Overall study results and limits: Several responding clones turned up in pre-infection memory, indicating that cross-reactive memory may have taken part.

MiXCR, run by TCRdb on the 5' RACE reads, gives a single entry per CDR3 protein. The sample has fewer than 500,000 distinct CDR3 sequences, nearly 25% seen once. The J gene is TRBJ2-7, the V gene TRBV27, with D tentatively TRBD1 (6 bases). This receptor was obtained from an adult woman who had mild COVID-19 (a few samples of this study predate the infection). Cell type and time point are not known. Sequencing used PBMCs or a T cell subset sorted from them (not recorded which). CDR3 in amino acids: CASSFQVATGAEQYF. The CDR3 DNA sequence: TGTGCCAGCAGTTTTCAGGTAGCGACAGGCGCCGAGCAGTACTTC.